The subject of this entry is one T cell receptor beta chain. Germline loops: CDR1 MNHEY, CDR2 SMNVEV (reference sequence). V was shortened by 2 bases and J by 9 bases, with 19 bases between the two germline ends. There are 15 residues in the CDR3. Clones were sequenced by immunoSEQ multiplex PCR, and TCRdb holds only the in-frame ones, with some missing. Among roughly 55,000 clones listed, 80% were seen once. This entry belongs to a study of OX40 agonist ivuxolimab in advanced cancers. This TCR was sampled from an adult with an advanced solid tumor such as melanoma, head and neck, liver or kidney cancer. The V call is TRBV27, the J call TRBJ1-1; D possibly corresponds to TRBD1 (5 bases). Specimen: CD4+ or CD8+ T cells sorted from blood, collected in a trial of the OX40 agonist ivuxolimab. The CDR3 DNA follows: TGTGCCAGCAGTTTACTAACAAACCCAGGGCGGAAAGCTTTCTTT. It is translated as CASSLLTNPGRKAFF.